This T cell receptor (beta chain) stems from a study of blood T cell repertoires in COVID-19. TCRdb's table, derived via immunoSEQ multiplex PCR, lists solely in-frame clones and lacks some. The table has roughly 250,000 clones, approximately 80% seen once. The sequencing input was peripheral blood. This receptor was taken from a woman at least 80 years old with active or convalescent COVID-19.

CDR3 bases: TGCGCCAGCAGCCAATCTCCCTCGACAGACATCACCGGGGAGCTGTTTTTT. The encoded protein is CASSQSPSTDITGELFF. V and J are TRBV4-1 and TRBJ2-2; TRBD1 is a possible D gene (5 bases). From germline, CDR1 is MGHRA and CDR2 YSYEKL. With 2 bases removed from V and 4 bases from J, the gap between germline ends came to 17 bases. There are 17 residues in the CDR3.